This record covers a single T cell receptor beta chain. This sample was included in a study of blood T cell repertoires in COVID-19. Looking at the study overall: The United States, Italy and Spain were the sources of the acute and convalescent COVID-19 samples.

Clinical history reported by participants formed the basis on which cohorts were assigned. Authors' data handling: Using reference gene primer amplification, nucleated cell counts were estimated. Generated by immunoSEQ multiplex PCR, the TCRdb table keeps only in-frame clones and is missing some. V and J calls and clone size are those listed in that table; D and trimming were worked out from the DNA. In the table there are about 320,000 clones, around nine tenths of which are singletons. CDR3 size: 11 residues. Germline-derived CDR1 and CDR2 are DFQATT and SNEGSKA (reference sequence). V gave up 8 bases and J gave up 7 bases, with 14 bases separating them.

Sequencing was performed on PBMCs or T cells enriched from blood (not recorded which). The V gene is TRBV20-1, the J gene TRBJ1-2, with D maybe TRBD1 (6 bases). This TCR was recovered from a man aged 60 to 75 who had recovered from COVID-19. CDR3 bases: TGCAGTCCGTGGGCAGGGGCTGGCTACACCTTC. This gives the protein CSPWAGAGYTF.